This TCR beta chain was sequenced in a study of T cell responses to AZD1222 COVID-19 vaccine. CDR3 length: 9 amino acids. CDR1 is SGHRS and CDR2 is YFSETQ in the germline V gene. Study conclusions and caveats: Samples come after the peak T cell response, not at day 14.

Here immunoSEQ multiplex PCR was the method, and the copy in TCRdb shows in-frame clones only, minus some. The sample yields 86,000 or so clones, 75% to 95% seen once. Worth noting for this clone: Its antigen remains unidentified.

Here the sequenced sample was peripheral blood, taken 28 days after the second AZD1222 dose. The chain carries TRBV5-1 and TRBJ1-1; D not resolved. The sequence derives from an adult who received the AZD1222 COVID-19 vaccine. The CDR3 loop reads CGVDTEAFF. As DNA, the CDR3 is TGCGGGGTGGACACTGAAGCTTTCTTT.